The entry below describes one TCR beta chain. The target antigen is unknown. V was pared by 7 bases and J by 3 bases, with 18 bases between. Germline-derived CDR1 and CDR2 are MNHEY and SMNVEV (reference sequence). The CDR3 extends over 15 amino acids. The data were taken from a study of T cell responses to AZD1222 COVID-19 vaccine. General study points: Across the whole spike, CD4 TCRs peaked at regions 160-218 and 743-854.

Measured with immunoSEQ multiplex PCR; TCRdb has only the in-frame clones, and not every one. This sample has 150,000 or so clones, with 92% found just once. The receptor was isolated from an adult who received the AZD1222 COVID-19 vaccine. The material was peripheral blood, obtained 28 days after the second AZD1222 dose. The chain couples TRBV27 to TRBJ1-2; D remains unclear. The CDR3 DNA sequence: TGTGCCAGCACCTCCTTGGGCAGCCTCTACTATGGCTACACCTTC. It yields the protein CASTSLGSLYYGYTF.